This T cell receptor (beta chain) was sequenced in a study of T cells in Graves' hyperthyroidism and ophthalmopathy. Findings of the study overall: Separation of ophthalmopathy from stable hyperthyroidism was achieved by a 13 V-J model. Most thyroid clonotypes that were expanded above 0.001 also turned up in blood.

TCR beta CDR3 regions were amplified from RNA transcripts. The HTBI primer set was used in a first-round RT-PCR of the TCR CDR3. TCRdb itself ran the multiplex PCR reads through MiXCR, one entry per CDR3 protein. The data hold under 400,000 distinct CDR3 sequences, with 20% to 25% observed a single time. This clonotype was counted ten times or more. No antigen is known for it. Source material: blood. The origin of this receptor is a man aged 45-65 years with Graves' hyperthyroidism.

CDR3 in amino acids: CASSFSTGMSKAFF. CDR3 coding DNA: TGTGCCAGCAGTTTTTCGACAGGGATGAGCAAAGCTTTCTTT. The chain couples TRBV12-3 or TRBV12-4 to TRBJ1-1; TRBD1 matches at 7 bases. The CDR3 length is 14 residues. Trimming removed 3 bases from V and 9 bases from J; junction bases left unmatched: 10.